The source of this T cell receptor beta chain is a study of tumor-infiltrating lymphocytes in primary liver carcinoma. Study overall: Sample counts of productive TCRbeta reads spanned roughly 3.65 to 8 million; these counts were similar across tissue types. Study outcomes and limitations: The overlap of tumor-adjacent and tumor-blood pairs was smaller than that of tumor region pairs.

It was from approximately 20-30 mg of unsorted bulk tissue that RNA and DNA were co-extracted. Primary liver carcinoma, confirmed by histopathology, was surgically resected. Synthesis of TCR beta cDNA was carried out from approximately 470 ng total RNA with a constant-region primer. Libraries of TCR beta came from three nested multiplex PCR rounds with slightly modified ARM-PCR. TRBV1-TRBV30 forward primers and a C-beta reverse primer were used in the first two PCR rounds, which each ran for approximately 10 cycles. Using its own MiXCR run on the multiplex PCR reads, TCRdb lists one record per CDR3 protein. Among about 74,000 distinct CDR3 sequences listed, approximately 74% were seen once. Points on this clonotype: Its cognate antigen is unknown. A read error may be the cause here, since a much bigger clone is one base away.

The CDR3 is made up of 13 amino acids. Germline V CDR1 and CDR2: SGHRS, YFSETQ. This sequence originates from a man aged 40-49 years with primary liver carcinoma and hepatitis B virus infection. The V call is TRBV5-1, the J call TRBJ2-7; unclear D gene. The source material was liver tumor tissue from sampling region 4. Stated subset: tumor region T4, right-lateral pole. The CDR3 DNA is TGCGCCAGCAGCTTGACAGAGGCTGGCGAGGAGTACTTC. This sequence encodes CASSLTEAGEEYF.